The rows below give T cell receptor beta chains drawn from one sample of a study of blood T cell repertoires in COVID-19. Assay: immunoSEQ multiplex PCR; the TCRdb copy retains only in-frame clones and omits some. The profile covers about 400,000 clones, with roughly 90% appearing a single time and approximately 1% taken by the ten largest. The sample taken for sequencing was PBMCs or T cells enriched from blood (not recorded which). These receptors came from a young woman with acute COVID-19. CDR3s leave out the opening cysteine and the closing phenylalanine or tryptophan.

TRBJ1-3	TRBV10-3	AISEVGTGGKNTIY
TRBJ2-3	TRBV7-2	GTSRGAGTDTQY
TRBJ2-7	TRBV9	ASSLERGANEQY
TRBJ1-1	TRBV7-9	ASSFDRGSTEAF
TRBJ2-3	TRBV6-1	ASSVASGGTRTDTQY
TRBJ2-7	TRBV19	ASSLGGYEQY
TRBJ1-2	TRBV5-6	ASSWDRETNYGYT
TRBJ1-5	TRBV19	ASSLATGLYQPQH
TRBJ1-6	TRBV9	ASSGTGAPASPLH
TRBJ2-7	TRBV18	ASSPEGGGYEQY
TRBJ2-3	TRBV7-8	ASSLTGGAADTQY
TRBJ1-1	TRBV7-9	ASSPGGQGRIVNTEAF
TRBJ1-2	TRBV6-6	ASNDGGNPYGYT
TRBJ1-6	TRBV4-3	ASSQDGTGYSPLH
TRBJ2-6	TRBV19	ASSSRTGAGANVLT
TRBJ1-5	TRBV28	ASSDRSHQPQH
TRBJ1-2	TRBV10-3	AISAGANYGYT
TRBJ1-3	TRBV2	ASSEGGTGSRSGNTIY
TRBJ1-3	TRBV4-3	ASSHGRDRVGNTIY
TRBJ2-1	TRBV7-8	ASSLSGPWPNEQF
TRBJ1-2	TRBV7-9	ASSFEEQF
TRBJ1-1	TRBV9	ASSVEQGVSTEAF
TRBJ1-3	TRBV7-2	ASSPRTGAIAGNTIY
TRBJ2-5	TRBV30	AWSDRGRLAGSILETQY
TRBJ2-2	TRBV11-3	ASSPGMLF
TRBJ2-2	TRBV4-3	ASSQDPGALNTGELF
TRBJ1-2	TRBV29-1	SVRDSDYGYT
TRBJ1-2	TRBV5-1	ASRQDQGWVDGYT
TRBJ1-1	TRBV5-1	ASSWDRSNTEAF
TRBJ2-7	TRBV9	ASSPAPGQGAYEQY
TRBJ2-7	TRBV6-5	ASNAERGPTYEQY
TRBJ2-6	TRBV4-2	ASSQEGGAGANVLT
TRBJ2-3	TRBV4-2	ASSRLETTDTQY
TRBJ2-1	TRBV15	ATSRDLRRGLYNEQF
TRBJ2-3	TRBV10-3	AISEGQSTDTQY
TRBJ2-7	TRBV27	ASSLSSPSYEQY
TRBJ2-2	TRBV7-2	ASSLRQGSTGELF
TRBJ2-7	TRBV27	ASSLPGGGYEQY
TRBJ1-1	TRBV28	ASLVPGVTTEAF
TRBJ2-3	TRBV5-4	ASSSRTSGAGRASTDTQY
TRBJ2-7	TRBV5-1	ASSWSGGAEYEQY
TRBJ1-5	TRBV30	AWSRMGQWNSNQPQH
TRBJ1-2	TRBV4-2	ASSQESRRDGYT
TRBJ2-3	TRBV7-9	ASSLGTSGGRFYTDTQY
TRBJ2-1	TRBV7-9	ASSLAFSGGRLNEQF
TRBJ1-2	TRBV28	ASSSPRLDRGYGYT
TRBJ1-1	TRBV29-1	SGIAPNTEAF
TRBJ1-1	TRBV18	ASSPLGGTTEAF
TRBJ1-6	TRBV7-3	ASSHSTGGNSPLH
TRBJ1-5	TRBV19	ASSIRTGFDQPQH
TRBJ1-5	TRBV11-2	ASSLGRYQPQH
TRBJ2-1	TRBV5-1	ASSPGTSGGNNEQF
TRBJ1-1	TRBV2	ASSVYEAF
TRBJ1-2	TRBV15	ATSRPRDRVMSGYT
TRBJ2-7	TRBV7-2	ASSLTPLAGGPYEQY